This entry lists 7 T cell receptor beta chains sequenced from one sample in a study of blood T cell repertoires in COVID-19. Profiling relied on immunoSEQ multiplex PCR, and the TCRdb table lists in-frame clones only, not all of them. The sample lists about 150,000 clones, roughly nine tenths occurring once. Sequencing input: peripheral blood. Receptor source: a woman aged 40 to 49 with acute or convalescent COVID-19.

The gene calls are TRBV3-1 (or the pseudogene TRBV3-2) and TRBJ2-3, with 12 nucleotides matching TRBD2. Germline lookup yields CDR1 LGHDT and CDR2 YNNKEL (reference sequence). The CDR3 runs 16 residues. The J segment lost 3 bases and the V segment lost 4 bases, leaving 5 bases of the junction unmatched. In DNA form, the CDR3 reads TGTGCCAGCAGCCCGCCTACTAGCGGGAGGACAGATACGCAGTATTTT. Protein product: CASSPPTSGRTDTQYF.

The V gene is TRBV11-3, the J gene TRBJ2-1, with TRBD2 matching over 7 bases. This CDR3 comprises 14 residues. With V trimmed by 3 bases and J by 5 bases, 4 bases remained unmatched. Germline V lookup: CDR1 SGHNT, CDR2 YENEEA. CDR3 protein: CASSFTSEHNEQFF. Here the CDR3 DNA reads TGTGCCAGCAGCTTCACTAGCGAGCACAATGAGCAGTTCTTC.

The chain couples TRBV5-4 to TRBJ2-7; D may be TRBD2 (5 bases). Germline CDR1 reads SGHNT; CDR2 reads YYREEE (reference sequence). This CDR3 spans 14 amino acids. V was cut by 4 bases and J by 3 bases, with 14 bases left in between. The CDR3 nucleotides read TGTGCCAGCAGCCCCTCGGGAACCCGCTACGAGCAGTACTTC. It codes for CASSPSGTRYEQYF.

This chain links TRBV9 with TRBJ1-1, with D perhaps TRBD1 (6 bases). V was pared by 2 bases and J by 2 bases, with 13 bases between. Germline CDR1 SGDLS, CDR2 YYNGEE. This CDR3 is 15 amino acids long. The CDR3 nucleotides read TGTGCCAGCAGCGTCCGGGACACATTCAACACTGAAGCTTTCTTT. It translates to CASSVRDTFNTEAFF.

The CDR3 is CAIGTNSNTGELFF. CDR3 nucleotides: TGTGCCATCGGGACAAACTCAAACACCGGGGAGCTGTTTTTT. The gene calls are TRBV10-3 and TRBJ2-2; a possible D gene is TRBD1 (6 bases). The CDR3 extends over 14 amino acids. V lost 8 bases to trimming and J lost 2 bases, with 12 bases between them. Germline values: CDR1 ENHRY, CDR2 SYGVKD.

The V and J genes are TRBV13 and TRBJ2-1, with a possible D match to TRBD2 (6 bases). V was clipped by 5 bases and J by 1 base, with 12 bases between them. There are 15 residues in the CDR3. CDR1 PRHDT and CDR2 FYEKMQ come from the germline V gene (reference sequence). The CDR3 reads CASSPGRESYNEQFF. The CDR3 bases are TGTGCCAGCAGCCCCGGCCGGGAGTCCTACAATGAGCAGTTCTTC.

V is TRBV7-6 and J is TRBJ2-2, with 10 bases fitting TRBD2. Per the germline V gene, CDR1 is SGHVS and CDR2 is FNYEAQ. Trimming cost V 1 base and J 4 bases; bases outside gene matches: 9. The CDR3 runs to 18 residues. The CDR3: CASSLVASGRRGTGELFF. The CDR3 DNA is TGTGCCAGCAGCTTAGTGGCTAGCGGGAGACGGGGCACCGGGGAGCTGTTTTTT.